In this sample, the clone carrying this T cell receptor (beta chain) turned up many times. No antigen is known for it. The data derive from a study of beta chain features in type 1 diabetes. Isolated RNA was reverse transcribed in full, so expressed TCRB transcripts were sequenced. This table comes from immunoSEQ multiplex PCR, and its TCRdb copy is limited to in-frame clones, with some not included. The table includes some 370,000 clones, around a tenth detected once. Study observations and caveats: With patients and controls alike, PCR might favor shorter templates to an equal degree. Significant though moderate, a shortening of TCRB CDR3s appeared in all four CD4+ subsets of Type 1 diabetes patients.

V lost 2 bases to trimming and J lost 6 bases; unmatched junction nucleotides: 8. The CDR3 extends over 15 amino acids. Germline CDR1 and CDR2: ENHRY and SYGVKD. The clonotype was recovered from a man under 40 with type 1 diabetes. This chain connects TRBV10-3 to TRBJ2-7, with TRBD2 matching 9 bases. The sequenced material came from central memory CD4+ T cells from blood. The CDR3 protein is CAISEIVAGESEQYF. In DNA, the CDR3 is TGTGCCATCAGTGAGATTGTAGCGGGAGAGAGCGAGCAGTACTTC.